A selection of T cell receptor beta chains follows, all from one sample in a study of cytomegalovirus exposure and HLA in healthy donors. Libraries were prepared by immunoSEQ multiplex PCR; TCRdb keeps only in-frame clonotypes and omits some of them. The data hold roughly 160,000 clones, with about 88% observed a single time. What was sequenced was PBMCs. Receptors were obtained from a man aged 25 to 40 in good health and CMV-seropositive. Both conserved end residues are part of each CDR3. Fields, in order: V gene, D gene, J gene, CDR3 length, clone size, CDR3 protein, CDR3 DNA. D genes are given only for firm matches. Clone size is stated in some rows and not others, as once, few, many or a class when expanded.

>TRBV7-9|NA|TRBJ2-3|15|NA
CSSSSSAKRTDTQYF
TGTTCCAGCAGTTCTAGCGCCAAACGCACAGATACGCAGTATTTT
>TRBV12-5|TRBD2|TRBJ2-3|17|NA
CASGTSGRGRMRDTQYF
TGTGCTAGTGGGACTAGCGGGAGGGGGAGAATGCGAGATACGCAGTATTTT
>TRBV2|NA|TRBJ1-6|12|NA
CASRGDNSPLHF
TGTGCCAGCAGGGGAGATAATTCACCCCTCCACTTT
>TRBV18|NA|TRBJ2-3|14|NA
CASSPFGPADTQYF
TGTGCCAGCTCACCATTCGGTCCCGCAGATACGCAGTATTTT
>TRBV10-1|NA|TRBJ2-1|13|NA
CASSNTAYNEQFF
TGCGCCAGCAGTAATACAGCTTACAATGAGCAGTTCTTC
>TRBV6-5|TRBD2|TRBJ2-7|13|NA
CASGAGELYEQYF
TGTGCCAGCGGGGCGGGAGAGTTATACGAGCAGTACTTC
>TRBV11-3|NA|TRBJ2-1|14|NA
CASSPGGSYNEQFF
TGTGCCAGCAGCCCAGGAGGCTCCTACAATGAGCAGTTCTTC
>TRBV6-5|TRBD1|TRBJ1-6|16|NA
CASSSRSTGLNSPLHF
TGTGCCAGCAGTTCTAGATCGACAGGGTTAAATTCACCCCTCCACTTT
>TRBV19|TRBD1|TRBJ1-1|17|few
CASSTGTGGTMNTEAFF
TGTGCCAGTAGTACGGGGACAGGGGGCACCATGAACACTGAAGCTTTCTTT
>TRBV5-8|NA|TRBJ1-4|15|NA
CASSFVGTPDEKLFF
TGTGCCAGCAGCTTCGTCGGGACACCCGATGAAAAACTGTTTTTT
>TRBV5-5|NA|TRBJ2-1|17|NA
CASSRGGGGSYYNEQFF
TGTGCCAGCAGTCGTGGGGGGGGCGGGAGCTACTACAATGAGCAGTTCTTC
>TRBV18|TRBD2|TRBJ2-5|19|NA
CASSPLRVAGGQYQETQYF
TGTGCCAGCTCACCGCTCCGAGTAGCGGGAGGACAGTACCAAGAGACCCAGTACTTC
>TRBV6-6|NA|TRBJ1-2|12|NA
CASRATGVGYTF
TGTGCCAGCAGAGCCACGGGGGTGGGCTACACCTTC
>TRBV18|NA|TRBJ2-1|16|NA
CASSPYNQNSYNEQFF
TGTGCCAGCTCACCGTATAATCAGAACTCCTACAATGAGCAGTTCTTC
>TRBV4-3|NA|TRBJ2-2|15|few
CASSQVAGYTGELFF
TGCGCCAGCAGCCAAGTGGCAGGGTACACCGGGGAGCTGTTTTTT
>TRBV5-1|TRBD2|TRBJ2-2|16|NA
CASSLSAGGDTGELFF
TGCGCCAGCAGCTTGTCAGCGGGGGGGGACACCGGGGAGCTGTTTTTT
>TRBV10-3|TRBD2|TRBJ2-6|17|NA
CAITGGGRNSGANVLTF
TGTGCCATCACCGGCGGGGGACGTAACTCTGGGGCCAACGTCCTGACTTTC
>TRBV14|TRBD2|TRBJ2-1|15|NA
CASSQVGLAGAEQFF
TGTGCCAGCAGCCAAGTAGGACTAGCGGGAGCTGAGCAGTTCTTC
>TRBV7-2|NA|TRBJ2-3|16|NA
CASSLERVRVADTQYF
TGTGCCAGCAGCTTAGAAAGAGTCAGGGTAGCAGATACGCAGTATTTT
>TRBV9|TRBD2|TRBJ2-1|15|NA
CASSGSGTNYNEQFF
TGTGCCAGCAGCGGTAGCGGGACTAACTACAATGAGCAGTTCTTC
>TRBV11-2|NA|TRBJ2-3|15|NA
CASSLVVWGPDTQYF
TGTGCCAGCAGCTTAGTAGTATGGGGCCCAGATACGCAGTATTTT
>TRBV18|NA|TRBJ1-3|14|NA
CASSPRGLGNTIYF
TGTGCCAGCTCACCTCGAGGCCTTGGAAACACCATATATTTT
>TRBV19|TRBD1|TRBJ1-1|13|NA
CATKYRGGNEAFF
TGTGCCACAAAGTACAGGGGAGGTAATGAAGCTTTCTTT
>TRBV6-5|NA|TRBJ1-4|14|NA
CASQGSATNEKLFF
TGTGCCAGTCAGGGATCCGCAACTAATGAAAAACTGTTTTTT
>TRBV5-1|NA|TRBJ2-3|18|NA
CASSLTTGFLTSTDTQYF
TGCGCCAGCAGCTTGACTACAGGATTCCTGACTAGCACAGATACGCAGTATTTT
>TRBV7-2|TRBD1|TRBJ2-2|15|NA
CASSFDRGRTGELFF
TGTGCCAGCAGCTTTGACAGGGGGCGCACCGGGGAGCTGTTTTTT
>TRBV9|NA|TRBJ1-2|13|NA
CASSVTTTGGYTF
TGTGCCAGCAGCGTAACTACCACGGGGGGCTACACCTTC
>TRBV9|NA|TRBJ1-2|13|NA
CASSVGRSYGYTF
TGTGCCAGCAGCGTAGGTCGGAGCTATGGCTACACCTTC
>TRBV6-1|TRBD2|TRBJ2-5|14|NA
CASSTPASGETQYF
TGTGCCAGCAGTACTCCGGCTAGCGGAGAGACCCAGTACTTC
>TRBV7-3|NA|TRBJ2-3|13|NA
CASSSNSGDTQYF
TGTGCCAGCAGCTCCAACTCGGGGGATACGCAGTATTTT
>TRBV5-1|NA|TRBJ1-2|15|NA
CASSPGQLSLYGYTF
TGCGCCAGCAGCCCTGGACAGCTCTCTCTTTATGGCTACACCTTC
>TRBV4-1|TRBD2|TRBJ2-7|17|NA
CASSPSSTSGRGYEQYF
TGCGCCAGCAGCCCAAGTAGCACTAGCGGGAGGGGTTACGAGCAGTACTTC
>TRBV28|NA|TRBJ2-5|16|NA
CASNSRGAGGLETQYF
TGTGCCAGCAACTCCCGGGGGGCAGGGGGCTTGGAGACCCAGTACTTC
>TRBV11-2|NA|TRBJ2-7|12|NA
CASSLAAYEQYF
TGTGCCAGCAGCTTAGCGGCCTACGAGCAGTACTTC
>TRBV7-8|NA|TRBJ2-3|14|NA
CASSPGLSTDTQYF
TGTGCCAGCAGCCCCGGACTATCCACAGATACGCAGTATTTT
>TRBV7-3|TRBD1|TRBJ2-2|18|NA
CASSLYGGDRGITGELFF
TGTGCCAGCAGCTTATACGGGGGCGACAGGGGGATCACCGGGGAGCTGTTTTTT
>TRBV18|TRBD2|TRBJ2-2|16|NA
CASSPGLAGSGGELFF
TGTGCCAGCTCCCCAGGACTAGCAGGTTCCGGCGGGGAGCTGTTTTTT
>TRBV4-3|TRBD2|TRBJ2-1|13|NA
CASSLAGGNEQFF
TGCGCCAGCAGCCTAGCGGGAGGGAATGAGCAGTTCTTC
>TRBV5-4|TRBD2|TRBJ2-5|15|NA
CASSLGLAGGETQYF
TGTGCCAGCAGCTTGGGACTAGCGGGAGGGGAGACCCAGTACTTC
>TRBV30|TRBD1|TRBJ1-1|13|NA
CAWSRDSNTEAFF
TGTGCCTGGAGTAGGGACAGTAACACTGAAGCTTTCTTT
>TRBV7-2|TRBD1|TRBJ1-1|14|few
CASREGQGGAEAFF
TGTGCCAGCAGAGAGGGACAGGGTGGCGCTGAAGCTTTCTTT
>TRBV7-2|NA|TRBJ2-3|12|NA
CASSSPAGTQYF
TGTGCCAGCAGCTCCCCCGCCGGTACGCAGTATTTT
>TRBV11-3|NA|TRBJ2-1|14|NA
CASSSGGTSSEQFF
TGTGCCAGCAGCTCTGGGGGAACTAGCAGTGAGCAGTTCTTC
>TRBV27|NA|TRBJ2-3|14|NA
CASSYLDAADTQYF
TGTGCCAGCAGTTACCTAGACGCGGCAGATACGCAGTATTTT